There are a few counts of the clone carrying this T cell receptor beta chain. What it binds is unknown. This record belongs to a study of cytomegalovirus exposure and HLA in healthy donors. Healthy individuals who donated bone marrow served as the donors. The primer mix had 60 Vbeta and 13 Jbeta primers. TCRdb's table, derived via immunoSEQ multiplex PCR, lists solely in-frame clones and lacks some. The repertoire holds 80,000 or so clones, with roughly a tenth as singletons. Overall study results and limits: A list of roughly 180 TCR beta chains associated with cytomegalovirus was given. Apparent HLA restriction characterized most CMV-associated TCR beta chains in a later analysis. There was a cluster of highly shared sequence variants that was likely a sequencing artifact.

The CDR3 sequence is 19 residues long. Trimming at V came to 0 bases and at J to 7 bases, leaving 16 bases not matched to a gene. CDR1 LGHNA and CDR2 YNFKEQ come from the germline V gene. This sequence originates from a man aged 60-69 years in good health and CMV-seropositive. The rearrangement joins TRBV4-2 to TRBJ1-4; TRBD1 matches at 8 bases. The material sequenced was PBMCs. The CDR3 loop reads CASSQDLGSGGGVSEKLFF. The CDR3 DNA is TGTGCCAGCAGCCAAGATTTGGGATCAGGGGGCGGTGTCAGTGAAAAACTGTTTTTT.